The clone carrying this T cell receptor beta chain appeared a few times. This CDR3 contains 17 residues. Trimming left V 0 bases short and J 6 bases short, with 21 bases between. Germline V CDR1 and CDR2: MGHRA, YSYEKL. This entry belongs to a study of cytomegalovirus exposure and HLA in healthy donors. Study-wide context: The study's early data release held 75 million to 95 million unique TCRs from HLA-typed donors.

The PCR ran on 60 Vbeta and 13 Jbeta primers. Repertoires were generated with immunoSEQ multiplex PCR, while TCRdb's copy carries only in-frame clones and drops some. The table includes around 100,000 clones, approximately 67% detected once. The sequenced sample consisted of PBMCs. This clonotype originated in a man between 18 and 35 years old in good health and CMV-seropositive. V usage is TRBV4-1 and J usage is TRBJ2-7, with a weak D call TRBD1 (8 bases). CDR3 nucleotides: TGCGCCAGCAGCCAAGATGGGGGGGACAGGAACACTGGCGAGCAGTACTTC. It codes for CASSQDGGDRNTGEQYF.